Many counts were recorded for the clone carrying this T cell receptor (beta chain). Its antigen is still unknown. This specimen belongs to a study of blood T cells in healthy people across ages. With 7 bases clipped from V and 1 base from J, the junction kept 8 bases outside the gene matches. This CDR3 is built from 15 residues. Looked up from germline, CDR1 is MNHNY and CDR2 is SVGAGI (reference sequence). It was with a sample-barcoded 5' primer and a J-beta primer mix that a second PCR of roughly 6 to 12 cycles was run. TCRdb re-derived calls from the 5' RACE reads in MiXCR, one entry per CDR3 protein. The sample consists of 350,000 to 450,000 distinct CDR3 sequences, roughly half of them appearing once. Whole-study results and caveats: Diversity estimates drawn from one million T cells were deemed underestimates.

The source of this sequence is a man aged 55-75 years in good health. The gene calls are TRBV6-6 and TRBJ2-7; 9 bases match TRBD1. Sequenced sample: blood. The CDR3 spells CASTDGTGNSYEQYF. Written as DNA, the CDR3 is TGTGCCAGCACCGACGGGACAGGGAATTCCTACGAGCAGTACTTC.